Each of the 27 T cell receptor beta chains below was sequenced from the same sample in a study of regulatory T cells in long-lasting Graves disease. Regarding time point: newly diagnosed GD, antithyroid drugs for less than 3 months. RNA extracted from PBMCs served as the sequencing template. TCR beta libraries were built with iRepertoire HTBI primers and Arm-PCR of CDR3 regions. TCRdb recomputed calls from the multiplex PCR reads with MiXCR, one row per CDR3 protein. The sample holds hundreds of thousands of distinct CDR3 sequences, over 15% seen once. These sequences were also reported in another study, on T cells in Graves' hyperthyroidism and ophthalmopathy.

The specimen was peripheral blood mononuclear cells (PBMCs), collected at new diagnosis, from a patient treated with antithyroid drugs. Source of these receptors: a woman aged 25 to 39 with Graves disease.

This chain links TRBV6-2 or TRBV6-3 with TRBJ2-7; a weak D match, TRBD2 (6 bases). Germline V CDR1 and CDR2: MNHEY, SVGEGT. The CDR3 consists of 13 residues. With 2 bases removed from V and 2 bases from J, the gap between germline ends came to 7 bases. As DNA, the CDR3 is TGTGCCAGCAGTTACGGGGAGGCCTACGAGCAGTACTTC. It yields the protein CASSYGEAYEQYF.

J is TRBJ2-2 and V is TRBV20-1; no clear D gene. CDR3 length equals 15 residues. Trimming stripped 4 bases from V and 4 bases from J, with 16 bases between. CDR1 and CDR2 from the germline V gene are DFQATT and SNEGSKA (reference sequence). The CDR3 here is CSAKEGWGGTGELFF. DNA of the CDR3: TGCAGTGCTAAGGAAGGGTGGGGTGGCACCGGGGAGCTGTTTTTT.

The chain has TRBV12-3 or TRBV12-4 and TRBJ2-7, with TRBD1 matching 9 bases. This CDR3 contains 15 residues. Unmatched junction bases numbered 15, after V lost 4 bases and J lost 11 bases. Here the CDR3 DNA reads TGTGCCAGCAGTTCCTTCCCCGGGACAGGGCTTCGAGAGTACTTC. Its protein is CASSSFPGTGLREYF.

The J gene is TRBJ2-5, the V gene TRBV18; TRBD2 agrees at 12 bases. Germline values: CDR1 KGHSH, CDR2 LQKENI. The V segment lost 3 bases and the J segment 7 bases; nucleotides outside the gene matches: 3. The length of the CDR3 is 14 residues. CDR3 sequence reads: CASSPLGLAGTQYF. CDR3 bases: TGTGCCAGCTCACCTTTGGGACTAGCGGGGACCCAGTACTTC.

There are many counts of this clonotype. The CDR3: CASIFPAVSSYEQYF. For the CDR3, the DNA is TGTGCCAGCATCTTTCCGGCGGTTAGCTCCTACGAGCAGTACTTC. This chain connects TRBV27 to TRBJ2-7; no firm D call. V was clipped by 7 bases and J by 0 bases, with 16 bases between them. The CDR3 is 15 amino acids. Germline V gene sequence: CDR1 MNHEY, CDR2 SMNVEV (reference sequence).

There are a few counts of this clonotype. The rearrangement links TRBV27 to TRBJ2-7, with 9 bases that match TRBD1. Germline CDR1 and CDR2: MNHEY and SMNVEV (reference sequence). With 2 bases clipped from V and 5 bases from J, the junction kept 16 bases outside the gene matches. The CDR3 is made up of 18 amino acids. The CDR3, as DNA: TGTGCCAGCAGTTTAGTCCCCCCCCGGACAGGGGACGTGGACGAGCAGTACTTC. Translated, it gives CASSLVPPRTGDVDEQYF.

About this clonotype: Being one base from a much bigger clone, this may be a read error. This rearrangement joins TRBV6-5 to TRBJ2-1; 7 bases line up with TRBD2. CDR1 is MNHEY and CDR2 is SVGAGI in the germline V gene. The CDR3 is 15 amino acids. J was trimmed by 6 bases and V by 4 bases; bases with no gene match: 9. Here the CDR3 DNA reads TGTGCCAGCAGTTCCCCGGCGGGAGCCCGCAATGAGCAGTTCTTC. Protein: CASSSPAGARNEQFF.

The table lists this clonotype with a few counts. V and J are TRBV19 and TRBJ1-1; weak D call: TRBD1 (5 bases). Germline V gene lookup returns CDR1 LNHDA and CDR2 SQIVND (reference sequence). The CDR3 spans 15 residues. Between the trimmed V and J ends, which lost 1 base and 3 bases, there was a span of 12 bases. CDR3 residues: CASSIARDGYTEAFF. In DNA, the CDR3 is TGTGCCAGTAGTATAGCCCGGGACGGCTACACTGAAGCTTTCTTT. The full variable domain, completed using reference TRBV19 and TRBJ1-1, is DGGITQSPKYLFRKEGQNVTLSCEQNLNHDAMYWYRQDPGQGLRLIYYSQIVNDFQKGDIAEGYSVSREKKESFPLTVTSAQKNPTAFYLCASSIARDGYTEAFFGQGTRLTVV.

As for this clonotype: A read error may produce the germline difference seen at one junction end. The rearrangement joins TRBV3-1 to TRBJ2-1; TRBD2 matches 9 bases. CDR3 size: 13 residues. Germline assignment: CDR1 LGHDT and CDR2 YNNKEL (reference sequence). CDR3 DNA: TGTGCCAGCAGCCAGAACGCCGCGGGAGGGCCGCTCTTC. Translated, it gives CASSQNAAGGPLF.

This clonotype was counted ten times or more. Written as DNA, the CDR3 is TGTGCCAGCAGGGCTAGCCCCTACAATGAGCAGTTCTTC. Protein sequence: CASRASPYNEQFF. The chain links TRBV27 to TRBJ2-1; TRBD2 might be the D (5 bases). The CDR3 contains 13 residues. Germline CDR1 is MNHEY and CDR2 is SMNVEV (reference sequence). V gave up 6 bases and J gave up 2 bases, with 8 bases separating them.

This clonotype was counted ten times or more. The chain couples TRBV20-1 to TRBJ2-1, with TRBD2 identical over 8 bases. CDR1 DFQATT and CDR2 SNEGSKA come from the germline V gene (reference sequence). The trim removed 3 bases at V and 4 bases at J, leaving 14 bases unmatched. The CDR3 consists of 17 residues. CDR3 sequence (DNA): TGCAGTGCTAGTCCCTCGGGGGGGGACCACTTATACAATGAGCAGTTCTTC. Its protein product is CSASPSGGDHLYNEQFF.

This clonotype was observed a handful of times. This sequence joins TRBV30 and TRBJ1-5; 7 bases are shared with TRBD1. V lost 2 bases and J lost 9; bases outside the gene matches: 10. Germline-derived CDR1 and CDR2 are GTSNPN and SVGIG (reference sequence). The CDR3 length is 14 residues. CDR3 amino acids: CAWSTRQGRRPQHF. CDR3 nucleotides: TGTGCCTGGAGTACCAGACAGGGTAGAAGGCCCCAGCATTTT.

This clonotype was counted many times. The CDR3 region is CSTRTGLAGGEQFF. The CDR3 DNA follows: TGCAGCACCCGGACGGGACTAGCGGGAGGAGAGCAGTTCTTC. The chain is built from TRBV29-1 and TRBJ2-1; TRBD2 matches 15 bases. CDR1 is SQVTM and CDR2 is ANQGSEA in the germline V gene. The junction had 9 bases not matched to a gene; V was cut back by 8 bases and J by 10 bases. This CDR3 has 14 amino acids.

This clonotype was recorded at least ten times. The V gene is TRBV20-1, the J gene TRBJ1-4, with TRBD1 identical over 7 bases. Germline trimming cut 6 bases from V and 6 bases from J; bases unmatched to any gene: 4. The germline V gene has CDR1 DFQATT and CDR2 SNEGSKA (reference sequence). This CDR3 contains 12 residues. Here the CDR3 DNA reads TGCAGTGCCCAGGGACAGCATGAAAAACTGTTTTTT. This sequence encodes CSAQGQHEKLFF.

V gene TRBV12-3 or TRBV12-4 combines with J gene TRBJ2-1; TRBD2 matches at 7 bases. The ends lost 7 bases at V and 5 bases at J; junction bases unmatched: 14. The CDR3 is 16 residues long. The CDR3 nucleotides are TGTGCCAGCACCCCTGAAGGGCCTAGCGGAGACAATGAGCAGTTCTTC. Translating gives CASTPEGPSGDNEQFF.

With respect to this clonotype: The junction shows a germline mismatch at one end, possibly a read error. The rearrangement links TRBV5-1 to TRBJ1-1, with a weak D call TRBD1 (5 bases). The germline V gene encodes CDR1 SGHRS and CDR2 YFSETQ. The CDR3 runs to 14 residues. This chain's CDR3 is CASSLVGGNPEAFF. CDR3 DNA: TGCGCCAGCAGCTTGGTGGGGGGGAACCCTGAAGCTTTCTTT.

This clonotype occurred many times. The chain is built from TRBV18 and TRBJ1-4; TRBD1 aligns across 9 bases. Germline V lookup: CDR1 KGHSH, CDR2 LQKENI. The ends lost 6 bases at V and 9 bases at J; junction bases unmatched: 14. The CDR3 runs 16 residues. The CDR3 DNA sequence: TGTGCCAGCTCCCCTTCTGGGACAGGGACGGATCAAAAACTGTTTTTT. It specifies CASSPSGTGTDQKLFF.

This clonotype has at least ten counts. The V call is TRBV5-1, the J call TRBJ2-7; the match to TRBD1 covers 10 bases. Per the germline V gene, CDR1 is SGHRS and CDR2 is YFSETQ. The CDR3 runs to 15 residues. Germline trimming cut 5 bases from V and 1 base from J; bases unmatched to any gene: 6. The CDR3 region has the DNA TGCGCCAGCAGGGCGCCGGGACAGGGGTCCTACGAGCAGTACTTC. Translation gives CASRAPGQGSYEQYF.

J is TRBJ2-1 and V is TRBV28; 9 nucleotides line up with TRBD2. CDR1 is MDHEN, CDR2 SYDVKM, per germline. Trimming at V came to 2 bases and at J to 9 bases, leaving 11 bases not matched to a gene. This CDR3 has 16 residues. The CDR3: CASSLLDIAGAGEQFF. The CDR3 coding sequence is TGTGCCAGCAGTTTACTTGATATAGCGGGAGCGGGTGAGCAGTTCTTC. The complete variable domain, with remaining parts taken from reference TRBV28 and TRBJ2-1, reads DVKVTQSSRYLVKRTGEKVFLECVQDMDHENMFWYRQDPGLGLRLIYFSYDVKMKEKGDIPEGYSVSREKKERFSLILESASTNQTSMYLCASSLLDIAGAGEQFFGPGTRLTVL.

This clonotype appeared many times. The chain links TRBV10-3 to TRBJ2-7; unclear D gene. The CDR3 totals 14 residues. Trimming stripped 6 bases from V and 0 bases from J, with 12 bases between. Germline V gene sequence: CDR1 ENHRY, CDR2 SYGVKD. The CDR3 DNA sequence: TGTGCCATCAGGCCATTTTGGTACTCCTACGAGCAGTACTTC. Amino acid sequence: CAIRPFWYSYEQYF.

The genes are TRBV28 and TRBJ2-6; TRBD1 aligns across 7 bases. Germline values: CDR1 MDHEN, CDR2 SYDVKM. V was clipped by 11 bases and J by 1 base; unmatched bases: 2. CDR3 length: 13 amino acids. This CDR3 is CALQGSGANVLTF. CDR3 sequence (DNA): TGTGCCTTACAGGGGTCTGGGGCCAACGTCCTGACTTTC.

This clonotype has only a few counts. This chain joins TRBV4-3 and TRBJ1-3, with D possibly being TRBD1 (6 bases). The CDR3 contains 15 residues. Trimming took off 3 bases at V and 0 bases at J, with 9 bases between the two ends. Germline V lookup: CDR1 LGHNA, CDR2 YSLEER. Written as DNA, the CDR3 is TGCGCCAGCAGCCAGGGACACCACTCTGGAAACACCATATATTTT. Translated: CASSQGHHSGNTIYF.

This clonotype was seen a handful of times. The CDR3 spells CASSLPGGVREGRSGYYEQYF. CDR3 coding DNA: TGTGCCAGCAGCTTACCCGGGGGTGTGCGGGAGGGCCGCAGCGGCTACTACGAGCAGTACTTC. The chain employs TRBV7-9 and TRBJ2-7, with 9 positions matching TRBD2. CDR3 length: 21 residues. Trimming removed 2 bases from V and 3 bases from J; junction bases left unmatched: 23. CDR1 and CDR2 (germline): SEHNR, FQNEAQ (reference sequence).

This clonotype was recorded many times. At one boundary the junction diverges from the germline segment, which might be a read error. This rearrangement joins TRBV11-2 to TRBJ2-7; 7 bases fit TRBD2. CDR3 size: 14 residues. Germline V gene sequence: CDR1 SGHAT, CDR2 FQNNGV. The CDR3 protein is CASSLERGFYEQYF. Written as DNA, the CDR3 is TGTGCCAGCAGCCTAGAGCGGGGCTTCTACGAGCAGTACTTC.

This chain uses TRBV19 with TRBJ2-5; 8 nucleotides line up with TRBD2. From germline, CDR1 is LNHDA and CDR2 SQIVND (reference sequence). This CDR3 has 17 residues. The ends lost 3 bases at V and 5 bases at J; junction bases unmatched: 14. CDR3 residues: CASSIGLAGGIVETQYF. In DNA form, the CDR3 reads TGTGCCAGTAGTATTGGACTAGCTGGGGGAATTGTGGAGACCCAGTACTTC.

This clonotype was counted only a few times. This chain's CDR3 is CSARGGEQTQYF. The CDR3 DNA sequence: TGCAGTGCCCGTGGGGGGGAGCAGACCCAGTACTTC. J is TRBJ2-5 and V is TRBV20-1; 7 bases are a match to TRBD2. Unmatched junction bases numbered 7, after V lost 6 bases and J lost 6 bases. Germline V gene lookup returns CDR1 DFQATT and CDR2 SNEGSKA (reference sequence). This CDR3 comprises 12 residues.

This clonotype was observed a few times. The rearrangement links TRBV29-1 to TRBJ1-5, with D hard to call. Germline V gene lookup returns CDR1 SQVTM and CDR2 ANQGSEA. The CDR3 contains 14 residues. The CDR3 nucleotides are TGCAACCCCCGGGTCCCGATAGACAATCAGCCCCAGCATTTT. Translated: CNPRVPIDNQPQHF.